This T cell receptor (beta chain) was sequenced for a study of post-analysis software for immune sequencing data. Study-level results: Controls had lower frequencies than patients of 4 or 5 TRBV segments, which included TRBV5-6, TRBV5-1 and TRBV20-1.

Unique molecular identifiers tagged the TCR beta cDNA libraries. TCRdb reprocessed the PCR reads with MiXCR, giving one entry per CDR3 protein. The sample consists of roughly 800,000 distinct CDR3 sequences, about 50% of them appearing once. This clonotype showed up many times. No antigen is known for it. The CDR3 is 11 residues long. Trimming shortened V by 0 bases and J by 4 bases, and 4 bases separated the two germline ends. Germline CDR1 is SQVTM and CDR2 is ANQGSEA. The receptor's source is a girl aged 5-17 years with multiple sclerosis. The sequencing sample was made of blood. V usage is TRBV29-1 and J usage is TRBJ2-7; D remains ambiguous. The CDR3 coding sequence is TGCAGCGTTGAAGATCGGTACGAGCAGTACTTC. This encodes CSVEDRYEQYF.